This TCR beta chain was captured in a study of vaccination effects on CD4 cells after COVID-19. Before any sequencing was done, the ViraFEST assay used viral peptide pools to expand antigen-specific CD4+ T cells. Having been cultured for roughly 9 days, the cells underwent CD4+ T cell isolation. The cohort was immunized with two doses of either the BNT162b2 or mRNA-1273 vaccine. After 1.8 million or so PBMC were placed in each well, they were cultured with approximately 9.4 IU/ml IL-2 and roughly 10 ug/ml peptides. The V gene end was trimmed by 7 bases and the J gene end by 0 bases; junction bases not matched to a gene: 7. CDR1 is MDHEN and CDR2 is SYDVKM in the germline V gene. The CDR3 runs to 17 residues. On this clone: What it binds is unknown.

Here immunoSEQ multiplex PCR was the method, and the copy in TCRdb shows in-frame clones only, minus some. Of roughly 27,000 clones in the sample, roughly four fifths were seen once. The material sequenced was CD4+ T cells from PBMCs cultured with HCoV-NL63 spike peptides, taken after COVID-19 vaccination. The clonotype originates from a human donor who received a COVID-19 vaccine. Some clones in this sample may be carry-over from other donors' samples. The V gene is TRBV28, the J gene TRBJ2-6; 9 bases align to TRBD1. CDR3 protein: CASIHRGLDSGANVLTF. The CDR3 region has the DNA TGTGCCAGCATCCACAGGGGGCTTGACTCTGGGGCCAACGTCCTGACTTTC.